Listed below are T cell receptor beta chains from one sample, sequenced in a study of naive and memory T cell subsets. TCRdb used MiXCR to reprocess the UMI-ligation and nested PCR reads, holding one entry per CDR3 protein. This sample has approximately 8,100 distinct CDR3 sequences, with roughly 30% found just once. Source material: CD8+ TEMRA cells from blood. These receptors originate from a human donor in good health. The CDR3 runs from the conserved cysteine through the conserved F or W. A D gene is named only where the DNA matches it firmly. Only some rows state a clone size, as once, few, many or a class for expanded clones.

>TRBJ2-2|-|-|TRBV5-6
CASSPEPVVRDTLFPTGELFF
>TRBJ2-3|few|TRBD2|TRBV2
CASTTSGYTDTQYF
>TRBJ2-3|-|TRBD2|TRBV29-1
CSAGGGLAGGPSTDTQYF
>TRBJ2-1|medium-sized|TRBD2|TRBV20-1
CSARSNIAGPNNEQFF
>TRBJ1-2|few|-|TRBV5-6
CASSLYSGTPSPLYGYTF
>TRBJ2-5|-|-|TRBV12-3/TRBV12-4
CASSNPYNSGAETQYF
>TRBJ1-6|many|-|TRBV4-3
CASSQARAPQGIRSPLHF
>TRBJ1-2|few|-|TRBV27
CASSPLGNYGYTF
>TRBJ1-4|-|TRBD1|TRBV12-3/TRBV12-4
CASSFRFEGADEKLFF
>TRBJ1-1|-|-|TRBV7-8
CASSLIDRGTEAFF
>TRBJ1-2|-|-|TRBV4-3
CASSQGNPRDYGYTF
>TRBJ1-4|-|-|TRBV6-5
CASSYSVNEKLFF
>TRBJ2-1|many|-|TRBV6-2/TRBV6-3
CASSYSFPGVGSSYNEQFF
>TRBJ2-7|few|-|TRBV4-2
CASSQEFDSEQYF
>TRBJ1-1|-|-|TRBV6-6
CASSYSLDAFENTEAFF
>TRBJ2-3|few|TRBD2|TRBV7-6
CASSLLGAGITDTQYF
>TRBJ2-7|few|-|TRBV4-3
CASSQEDYTTDEQYF
>TRBJ2-7|few|TRBD1|TRBV20-1
CSARDRETGGYEQYF
>TRBJ2-3|-|TRBD2|TRBV20-1
CSARAHPSSGGTTDTQYF
>TRBJ2-1|few|-|TRBV28
CASRGPGRDEQFF
>TRBJ1-5|few|-|TRBV28
CASSFGGYSNQPQHF
>TRBJ2-1|few|-|TRBV20-1
CSAGHRWGTTRAYNEQFF
>TRBJ2-7|few|-|TRBV28
CASSFYAGLGSYEQYF
>TRBJ1-1|-|-|TRBV6-6
CASSYAPNTEAFF
>TRBJ2-1|-|TRBD1|TRBV6-6
CASSRTLGQGWNEQFF
>TRBJ2-1|-|-|TRBV11-3
CASSLTSAEQFF
>TRBJ2-3|-|-|TRBV9
CASSLRGGENTDTQYF
>TRBJ1-5|-|-|TRBV28
CASSLRGVGNQPQHF
>TRBJ2-4|-|-|TRBV4-3
CASSQDFRGLAKNIQYF
>TRBJ2-7|once|TRBD2|TRBV10-3
CATTSGAYEQYF
>TRBJ2-1|few|-|TRBV7-3
CASSLPSGGDSYNEQFF
>TRBJ2-3|-|TRBD2|TRBV5-1
CASSPGTSHTDTQYF
>TRBJ2-7|-|TRBD2|TRBV5-1
CASSGTSRNYEQYF
>TRBJ1-4|few|-|TRBV7-9
CASSSTGHPTTNEKLFF
>TRBJ1-2|-|-|TRBV11-2
CASGPRGPDNFYGYTF
>TRBJ2-4|-|-|TRBV7-9
CASRAVAENIQYF
>TRBJ2-1|-|TRBD1|TRBV6-2/TRBV6-3
CASSQPGTGIYNEQFF
>TRBJ1-2|-|-|TRBV7-9
CASISSGGGYTF
>TRBJ2-1|-|TRBD1|TRBV19
CASSLGQGAGNEQFF
>TRBJ2-7|few|-|TRBV28
CATTPGSNYEQYF
>TRBJ2-3|few|-|TRBV7-2
CASSFTVFISDTQYF
>TRBJ1-1|-|TRBD1|TRBV4-2
CASSQGTGATEAFF
>TRBJ1-2|-|-|TRBV7-9
CASSLGANYGYTF
>TRBJ1-1|-|TRBD1|TRBV7-9
CASSLPWTGGMNTEAFF
>TRBJ1-1|-|-|TRBV12-3/TRBV12-4
CASSLDRDDTEAHDTEAFF
>TRBJ2-7|many|TRBD2|TRBV20-1
CSASGLAAYEQYF
>TRBJ2-1|few|-|TRBV14
CASSQEQQLSSYNEQFF
>TRBJ2-5|-|-|TRBV14
CASSPGRRQRETQYF
>TRBJ2-3|few|-|TRBV4-3
CASSPWVGADGYF